The T cell receptor (beta chain) described here comes from a study of T cell responses to AZD1222 COVID-19 vaccine. Findings and caveats of the study: When two AZD1222 doses had been given, Spike-specific TCR breadth and depth rose. A reported finding is that nearly half of spike-specific TCRs target unmutated variant regions. It should be noted that donors were predominantly white British and more often female, and clonal diversity was possibly underestimated. Sampling that yielded the repertoires occurred only after the peak T cell response.

Note on this clone: What it recognizes is unknown.

Generated by immunoSEQ multiplex PCR, the TCRdb table keeps only in-frame clones and is missing some. The repertoire holds tens of thousands of clones, around 82% seen once, with roughly 5.4% in the top ten. The CDR3 sequence is 15 residues long. V was pared by 3 bases and J by 10 bases, with 24 bases between. The germline V gene has CDR1 DFQATT and CDR2 SNEGSKA (reference sequence). V usage is TRBV20-1 and J usage is TRBJ1-2; D not certain. The sequenced sample was peripheral blood, obtained on day 0 of AZD1222 vaccination. The sequence was obtained from an adult in good health. The CDR3 DNA is TGCAGTGCTAGTTCTAATCCCCTATATAGTGCTCTCTACACCTTC. Protein: CSASSNPLYSALYTF.